The rows below give T cell receptor beta chains drawn from one sample of a study of cytomegalovirus exposure and HLA in healthy donors. Clones were read by immunoSEQ multiplex PCR, and TCRdb kept only the in-frame ones, dropping some. The top ten hold about 1.1% of the sample, which has 100,000 to 150,000 clones, more than 75% seen once. The sample comprised PBMCs. These receptors came from a male donor in good health and CMV-seronegative. Both conserved end residues are part of each CDR3. D genes are given only for firm matches. Clone size is stated in some rows and not others, as once, few, many or a class when expanded.

size,J,D,V,DNA,CDR3
NA,TRBJ2-2,TRBD1,TRBV9,TGTGCCAGCAGCGCCCCTGGTGTCAGGGGGCCTAACACCGGGGAGCTGTTTTTT,CASSAPGVRGPNTGELFF
NA,TRBJ1-6,NA,TRBV4-3,TGCGCCAGCAGCCACGAACACGGGGGCTATAATTCACCCCTCCACTTT,CASSHEHGGYNSPLHF
NA,TRBJ2-3,NA,TRBV29-1,TGCAGCGTTGCCCCCCCAGCCCCCGACTCCGATAGCACAGATACGCAGTATTTT,CSVAPPAPDSDSTDTQYF
NA,TRBJ2-3,TRBD2,TRBV30,TGTGCCTGGAGTACTAGCGGGGTCCCAGATACGCAGTATTTT,CAWSTSGVPDTQYF
NA,TRBJ2-7,NA,TRBV5-4,TGTGCCAGCAGCTCCTTCCGGGCAGGGGAAAGTTACGAGCAGTACTTC,CASSSFRAGESYEQYF
once,TRBJ1-5,TRBD1,TRBV2,TGTGCCAGCACCGGGGACAGGACGTATAGCAATCAGCCCCAGCATTTT,CASTGDRTYSNQPQHF
NA,TRBJ1-6,TRBD1,TRBV30,TGTGCCTGTAACAGGGGCCCAAGCTCCTATAATTCACCCCTCCACTTT,CACNRGPSSYNSPLHF
once,TRBJ1-1,NA,TRBV2,TGTGCCAGCGGCCAACAGGCGGGGAGCACTGAAGCTTTCTTT,CASGQQAGSTEAFF
NA,TRBJ1-4,TRBD1,TRBV4-1,TGCGCCAGCAGCCCGACAGGGGGAGCTAATGAAAAACTGTTTTTT,CASSPTGGANEKLFF
once,TRBJ2-3,TRBD2,TRBV7-9,TGTGCCAGCAGCTCTAGCGGGGCAGATACGCAGTATTTT,CASSSSGADTQYF
NA,TRBJ2-3,TRBD2,TRBV5-1,TGCGCCAGCAGCTCTAGCGGGGAGGGGGCCCCAGATACGCAGTATTTT,CASSSSGEGAPDTQYF
NA,TRBJ2-1,NA,TRBV10-3,TGTGCCATCAGTGAGTCGTCGGGACACACCGCACATGAGCAGTTCTTC,CAISESSGHTAHEQFF
NA,TRBJ2-7,TRBD1,TRBV7-9,TGTTCCAGCAGCTGGGACAGCTACGAGCAGTACTTC,CSSSWDSYEQYF
NA,TRBJ1-5,NA,TRBV2,TGTGCCAGCAGCGCACAGGGTGGCAATCAGCCCCAGCATTTT,CASSAQGGNQPQHF
NA,TRBJ2-3,TRBD1,TRBV18,TGTGCCAGCTCACAGTCCCCAGGGGGAACAGATACGCAGTATTTT,CASSQSPGGTDTQYF
NA,TRBJ2-3,TRBD2,TRBV7-9,TGTACCGGCCGAGTAGCGGGGACAGATACGCAGTATTTT,CTGRVAGTDTQYF
NA,TRBJ2-5,NA,TRBV6-6,TGTGCCAGCACTCGTACAGGGATGGAGACCCAGTACTTC,CASTRTGMETQYF
NA,TRBJ1-5,NA,TRBV28,TGTGCCAGCTCGGGGGGGAGCAATCAGCCCCAGCATTTT,CASSGGSNQPQHF
NA,TRBJ2-2,NA,TRBV9,TGTGCCAGCAGCGGGATTAAAACAGGGAACACCGGGGAGCTGTTTTTT,CASSGIKTGNTGELFF
NA,TRBJ1-4,NA,TRBV11-3,TGTGCCAGCAGCTTAGGCGGCGGAGGCCGAGGTTTT,CASSLGGGGRGF
NA,TRBJ2-3,NA,TRBV10-2,TGCGCCAGCAGGCAGGTAGGATCCACAGATACGCAGTATTTT,CASRQVGSTDTQYF
NA,TRBJ1-4,TRBD1,TRBV9,TGTGCCAGCAGCCCACAGACAGGGGGCAATGAAAAACTGTTTTTT,CASSPQTGGNEKLFF
few,TRBJ1-3,NA,TRBV5-4,TGTGCCAGCAGCCCCAATTGGGACATCTCTGGAAACACCATATATTTT,CASSPNWDISGNTIYF
NA,TRBJ1-5,TRBD1,TRBV19,TGTGCCAGTAGGACCTCTACAGGGGGCCCCGATCAGCCCCAGCATTTT,CASRTSTGGPDQPQHF
NA,TRBJ2-5,NA,TRBV29-1,TGCAGCGCTGCCCCTACAGGATTAGGAGAGACCCAGTACTTC,CSAAPTGLGETQYF
NA,TRBJ2-5,NA,TRBV19,TGTGCCAGTAGTATACAGGGCGGAGAGACCCAGTACTTC,CASSIQGGETQYF
NA,TRBJ2-7,TRBD2,TRBV19,TGTGCCAGTAGTATAGTCGGGGGGGCGCTAAACGAGCAGTACTTC,CASSIVGGALNEQYF
NA,TRBJ1-3,NA,TRBV9,TGTGCCAGCAGCGACCCCATGGGGGGTGTTGAAAACACCATATATTTT,CASSDPMGGVENTIYF
NA,TRBJ1-3,NA,TRBV18,TGTGCCAGCTCCGACCAGGGAAAGGGCGGAAACACCATATATTTT,CASSDQGKGGNTIYF
NA,TRBJ2-4,TRBD2,TRBV7-2,TGTGCCAGCAGCGTCCAGCGGGGGGCTAGCCAAAACATTCAGTACTTC,CASSVQRGASQNIQYF
NA,TRBJ1-2,TRBD1,TRBV7-9,TGTGCCAGCAGCTTGGGACAGCCCTATGGCTACACCTTC,CASSLGQPYGYTF
NA,TRBJ1-2,NA,TRBV30,TGTGCCTGGAGTGTGGGCCGGAACTATGGCTACACCTTC,CAWSVGRNYGYTF
NA,TRBJ2-5,NA,TRBV6-5,TGTGCCAGCAGTTACTCGCCTAGCCGCCAAGAGACCCAGTACTTC,CASSYSPSRQETQYF
NA,TRBJ2-2,NA,TRBV11-3,TGTGCCAGCAGCTTGGGGGAGGTGGACACCGGGGAGCTGTTTTTT,CASSLGEVDTGELFF
NA,TRBJ1-6,NA,TRBV11-2,TGTGCCAGCAGCTCCGTTTTTGGCACCTATAATTCACCCCTCCACTTT,CASSSVFGTYNSPLHF
NA,TRBJ1-1,NA,TRBV4-1,TGCGCCAGCAGCCATTTACAGGGTGTTGACACTGAAGCTTTCTTT,CASSHLQGVDTEAFF
few,TRBJ2-4,TRBD1,TRBV10-2,TGCGCCAGCAGTGGGGGACAGGGGATGGGCATTCAGTACTTC,CASSGGQGMGIQYF
NA,TRBJ1-2,TRBD1,TRBV27,TGTGCCAGCAGTTTGAGAGGACAGGGGGATGGCTACACCTTC,CASSLRGQGDGYTF
NA,TRBJ2-5,TRBD2,TRBV11-3,TGTGCCAGCAGCTTTAGCGGGGGGCTCCAAGAGACCCAGTACTTC,CASSFSGGLQETQYF
NA,TRBJ1-2,NA,TRBV29-1,TGCAGCGGCGGGGTTGAGGAGCTTGGCTACACCTTC,CSGGVEELGYTF
once,TRBJ1-6,TRBD1,TRBV30,TGTGCCTGGAGTGACAGCCAGGGGGGTTCACCCCTCCACTTT,CAWSDSQGGSPLHF
once,TRBJ1-1,NA,TRBV4-3,TGCGCCAGCAGCCAAGATAATTGGGGCAGGGAGAACACTGAAGCTTTCTTT,CASSQDNWGRENTEAFF
NA,TRBJ2-4,TRBD1,TRBV9,TGTGCCAGCAGCGCCCCGAGGACAGGGAAAAACATTCAGTACTTC,CASSAPRTGKNIQYF
NA,TRBJ2-7,NA,TRBV7-2,TGTGCCAGCAGCGTGGGGCCCGCTGCCTACGAGCAGTACTTC,CASSVGPAAYEQYF